The 23 T cell receptor beta chains in this list originate from one sample, sequenced in a study of cytomegalovirus exposure and HLA in healthy donors. PCR was performed using 60 Vbeta and 13 Jbeta primers. Sequencing was performed with immunoSEQ multiplex PCR; in TCRdb, only in-frame clones are kept and a portion is missing. The table lists about 230,000 clones, about 83% of them singletons. Material for sequencing was PBMCs. These receptors were taken from a human donor in good health.

This chain connects TRBV10-3 to TRBJ2-1; D gene unclear. In germline, CDR1 is ENHRY, CDR2 SYGVKD. Trimming took 10 bases from V and 6 from J, leaving 16 bases between them. This CDR3 is 13 amino acids long. The CDR3 here is CATSGSDPNEQFF. CDR3 coding DNA: TGTGCCACCTCCGGGTCGGATCCCAATGAGCAGTTCTTC.

The chain is built from TRBV28 and TRBJ2-7; perhaps TRBD1 as D (5 bases). Germline assignment: CDR1 MDHEN and CDR2 SYDVKM. CDR3 length equals 13 residues. The V end lost 5 bases, the J end lost 7 bases, and 15 bases lay between the germline ends. The CDR3 DNA is TGTGCCAGCAGTCGTGACAGTTTGAGGGAGCAGTACTTC. Encoded protein: CASSRDSLREQYF.

This rearrangement joins TRBV29-1 to TRBJ2-1; 9 nucleotides agree with TRBD1. The CDR3 has 16 residues. V shed 0 bases, J shed 2 bases, and the junction held 5 bases outside the gene matches. Germline V lookup: CDR1 SQVTM, CDR2 ANQGSEA. The CDR3 protein is CSVEEGTGQTYNEQFF. CDR3 sequence (DNA): TGCAGCGTTGAAGAGGGGACAGGGCAAACCTACAATGAGCAGTTCTTC.

The gene calls are TRBV28 and TRBJ1-2; 7 bases align to TRBD1. Unmatched junction bases numbered 7, after V lost 4 bases and J lost 8 bases. Germline CDR1 is MDHEN and CDR2 is SYDVKM. The CDR3 length is 13 residues. The CDR3 protein is CASSSTRGQGYTF. CDR3 DNA sequence: TGTGCCAGCAGTTCGACTAGGGGGCAAGGCTACACCTTC.

CDR3 protein: CASKRVGGSGANVLTF. Here the CDR3 DNA reads TGTGCCAGCAAGAGGGTCGGGGGCTCTGGGGCCAACGTCCTGACTTTC. This chain connects TRBV5-4 to TRBJ2-6, with a tentative D call TRBD2 (6 bases). Germline V CDR1 and CDR2: SGHNT, YYREEE (reference sequence). This CDR3 contains 16 residues. V shed 6 bases and J shed 0 bases, with 13 bases lying between them.

V usage is TRBV27 and J usage is TRBJ2-3; 8 nucleotides match TRBD2. The CDR3 sequence is 14 residues long. Per the germline V gene, CDR1 is MNHEY and CDR2 is SMNVEV (reference sequence). V was clipped by 2 bases and J by 3 bases; unmatched bases: 1. The CDR3, as DNA: TGTGCCAGCAGTTTAGCGGGAGGAACAGATACGCAGTATTTT. It is translated as CASSLAGGTDTQYF.

This chain uses TRBV5-6 with TRBJ2-7, with TRBD2 identical over 14 bases. CDR3 length: 16 residues. V lost 4 bases, J lost 7 bases, and 10 bases stayed unmatched. Germline-derived CDR1 and CDR2 are SGHDT and YYEEEE. In DNA, the CDR3 is TGTGCCAGCAGCGAGAGGGGACTAGCGGGAGTTGGGGAGCAGTACTTC. This codes for CASSERGLAGVGEQYF.

J is TRBJ2-5 and V is TRBV6-1; D is undetermined. Trimming pared 6 bases from V and 2 bases from J, leaving 4 bases between. CDR1 MNHNS and CDR2 SASEGT come from the germline V gene. The CDR3 has 11 residues. The CDR3 region is CASRLQETQYF. The CDR3 DNA follows: TGTGCCAGCAGACTTCAAGAGACCCAGTACTTC.

The chain couples TRBV5-1 to TRBJ1-2, with D perhaps TRBD1 (5 bases). The CDR3 totals 12 residues. CDR1 and CDR2 (germline): SGHRS, YFSETQ. Trimming stripped 4 bases from V and 10 bases from J, with 14 bases between. In nucleotides, the CDR3 is TGCGCCAGCAGCGGACAAGCCTATTTCTACACCTTC. As protein: CASSGQAYFYTF.

The chain has TRBV10-3 and TRBJ1-1, with 7 positions matching TRBD1. V was pared by 3 bases and J by 10 bases, with 5 bases of the junction left unmatched. The germline V gene has CDR1 ENHRY and CDR2 SYGVKD. This CDR3 contains 12 residues. The CDR3 loop reads CAISDGQAAAFF. The CDR3 bases are TGTGCCATCAGTGATGGACAGGCGGCAGCTTTCTTT.

The genes are TRBV5-1 and TRBJ2-7; TRBD2 matches 12 bases. The germline V gene has CDR1 SGHRS and CDR2 YFSETQ. This CDR3 spans 15 amino acids. V dropped 4 bases and J dropped 1; count of bases not matched to a gene: 3. In nucleotides, the CDR3 is TGCGCCAGCAGCCCACTAGCGGGAGGTTCCTACGAGCAGTACTTC. Translating it yields CASSPLAGGSYEQYF.

This clone occurred a few times. V gene TRBV9 combines with J gene TRBJ1-1; weak D call: TRBD1 (6 bases). Between the trimmed V and J ends, which lost 0 bases and 5 bases, there was a span of 8 bases. This CDR3 has 13 residues. Germline CDR1 reads SGDLS; CDR2 reads YYNGEE. CDR3 residues: CASSVGGTTEAFF. The DNA for the CDR3 is TGTGCCAGCAGCGTAGGGGGGACAACTGAAGCTTTCTTT.

CDR3 nucleotides: TGTGCCAGCAGTGGAGCTAGCGGATCTGGGGCCAACGTCCTGACTTTC. It codes for CASSGASGSGANVLTF. The chain links TRBV6-4 to TRBJ2-6; 7 nucleotides match TRBD2. The CDR3 runs 16 residues. Trimming cost V 4 bases and J 1 base; bases outside gene matches: 4. The germline gives CDR1 MRHNA, CDR2 SNTAGT.

Only a few counts were recorded for this clone. The chain links TRBV5-5 to TRBJ2-7; possible D gene TRBD1, 6 bases. The CDR3 length is 14 residues. The germline CDR1 and CDR2 sequences are SGHKS and YYEKEE (reference sequence). V was clipped by 0 bases and J by 2 bases, with 9 bases between them. DNA of the CDR3: TGTGCCAGCAGCTTGGACCCAGGGGCCTACGAGCAGTACTTC. Protein sequence: CASSLDPGAYEQYF.

The chain employs TRBV2 and TRBJ1-3; a possible D gene is TRBD1 (6 bases). Trimming removed 8 bases at V and 7 bases at J, with 21 bases between. From germline, CDR1 is SNHLY and CDR2 FYNNEI. This CDR3 is built from 15 residues. CDR3 in amino acids: CASRPGQGIGNTIYF. The CDR3 DNA sequence: TGTGCCAGCCGCCCAGGGCAGGGGATTGGCAACACCATATATTTT.

The rearrangement links TRBV19 to TRBJ2-5, with 8 nucleotides matching TRBD1. V trimming: 3 bases; J trimming: 5 bases; junction bases outside the gene matches: 17. This CDR3 region has 18 residues. The germline V gene encodes CDR1 LNHDA and CDR2 SQIVND (reference sequence). CDR3 nucleotide sequence: TGTGCCAGTAGTATGAAGGCGAGGGTCAGGGGGCGATTGGAGACCCAGTACTTC. It encodes CASSMKARVRGRLETQYF.

V and J are TRBV7-3 and TRBJ2-3, with unresolved D. Germline V lookup: CDR1 SGHTA, CDR2 FQGTGA. The V and J ends lost 5 bases and 2 bases respectively, with 14 bases between them. This CDR3 is built from 15 residues. The DNA of the CDR3 is TGTGCCAGCAGCCCAAGCCCGGTTGACACAGATACGCAGTATTTT. This gives the protein CASSPSPVDTDTQYF.

V is TRBV11-2 and J is TRBJ2-5; D gene uncertain. TRBJ2-7 explains the end of the DNA better; the J call may be wrong. Looked up from germline, CDR1 is SGHAT and CDR2 is FQNNGV. This CDR3 spans 11 amino acids. CDR3 nucleotide sequence: TGTGCCAGCAGCGCCATTTTCGAGCAGTACTTC. Its translation: CASSAIFEQYF.

The rearrangement joins TRBV28 to TRBJ2-5; 7 bases align to TRBD1. Germline CDR1 is MDHEN and CDR2 is SYDVKM. The trim removed 7 bases at V and 2 bases at J, leaving 13 bases unmatched. The CDR3 spans 16 residues. In DNA, the CDR3 is TGTGCCAGCATCCAGCAGCCGGGACAGATACAAGAGACCCAGTACTTC. This encodes CASIQQPGQIQETQYF.

V gene TRBV7-2 combines with J gene TRBJ2-6; D uncertain. V was clipped by 5 bases and J by 3 bases, with 17 bases between them. Germline V lookup: CDR1 SGHTA, CDR2 FQGNSA. This CDR3 spans 17 amino acids. The CDR3 loop is CASSRVVRVGGANVLTF. For the CDR3, the DNA is TGTGCCAGCAGCCGGGTAGTCCGGGTAGGTGGGGCCAACGTCCTGACTTTC.

The chain couples TRBV28 to TRBJ2-7, with 10 positions matching TRBD1. The length of the CDR3 is 13 residues. J gave up 7 bases and V 4 bases, and 4 bases lay outside the gene matches. Looked up from germline, CDR1 is MDHEN and CDR2 is SYDVKM. DNA of the CDR3: TGTGCCAGCAGTTCCGGACAGGGGGGGGAGCAGTACTTC. Its translation is CASSSGQGGEQYF.

This clone was observed a single time. This rearrangement joins TRBV4-3 to TRBJ2-5, with 11 bases that match TRBD1. V shed 2 bases, J shed 4 bases, and the junction held 3 bases outside the gene matches. Germline V gene sequence: CDR1 LGHNA, CDR2 YSLEER. The CDR3 length is 15 residues. The chain's CDR3 is CASSQRTGGGETQYF. The CDR3 DNA is TGCGCCAGCAGCCAAAGGACAGGGGGCGGAGAGACCCAGTACTTC.

The chain uses TRBV7-9 and TRBJ2-7, with 9 bases lining up with TRBD1. J was trimmed by 3 bases and V by 5 bases; bases with no gene match: 14. This CDR3 is built from 17 residues. Germline values: CDR1 SEHNR, CDR2 FQNEAQ (reference sequence). The CDR3 DNA reads TGTGCCAGCAGCCCGCTTCCCGGGACAGGGATTCTCTACGAGCAGTACTTC. Its protein is CASSPLPGTGILYEQYF.